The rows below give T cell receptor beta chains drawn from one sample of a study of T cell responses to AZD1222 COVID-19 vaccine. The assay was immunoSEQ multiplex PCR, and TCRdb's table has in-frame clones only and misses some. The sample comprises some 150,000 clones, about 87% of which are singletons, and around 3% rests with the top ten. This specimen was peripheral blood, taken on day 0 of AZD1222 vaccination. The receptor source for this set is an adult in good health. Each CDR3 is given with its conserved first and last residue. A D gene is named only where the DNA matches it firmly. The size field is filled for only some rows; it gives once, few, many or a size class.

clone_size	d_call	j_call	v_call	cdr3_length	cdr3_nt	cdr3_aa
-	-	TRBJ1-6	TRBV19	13	TGTGCCAGTAGACGCGTTGAGAATTCACCCCTCCACTTT	CASRRVENSPLHF
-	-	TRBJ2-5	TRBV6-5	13	TGTGCCAGCAGTTCAGGGTATCTGGAGACCCAGTACTTC	CASSSGYLETQYF
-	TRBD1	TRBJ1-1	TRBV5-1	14	TGCGCCAGCAGCTTGGCACAGGGGATCACTGAAGCTTTCTTT	CASSLAQGITEAFF
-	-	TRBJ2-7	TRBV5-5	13	TGTGCCAGCAGCTTAGGGATTTACTACGAGCAGTACTTC	CASSLGIYYEQYF
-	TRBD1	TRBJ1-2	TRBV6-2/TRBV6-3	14	TGTGCCAGCAGTTCGTACGGGACAGGGAATGGCTACACCTTC	CASSSYGTGNGYTF
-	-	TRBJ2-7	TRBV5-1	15	TGCGCCAGCAGTTTCGACGGCGATAGCTCCTACGAGCAGTACTTC	CASSFDGDSSYEQYF
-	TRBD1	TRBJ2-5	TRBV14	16	TGTGCCAGCAGCCAGGACAGGGGAGCGGTAGTGGAGACCCAGTACTTC	CASSQDRGAVVETQYF
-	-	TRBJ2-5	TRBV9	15	TGTGCCAGCAGCGTAGAAGGGTCCCTAGGAGAGACCCAGTACTTC	CASSVEGSLGETQYF
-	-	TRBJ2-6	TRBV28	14	TGTGCCAGCAGTCAGAGCTCTGGGGCCAACGTCCTGACTTTC	CASSQSSGANVLTF
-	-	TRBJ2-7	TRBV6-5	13	TGTGCCAGCAGTTACTCCACCGGCTACGAGCAGTACTTC	CASSYSTGYEQYF
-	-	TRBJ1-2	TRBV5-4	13	TGTGCCAGCAGCTTGAAGGACAATCCTGGCTACACCTTC	CASSLKDNPGYTF
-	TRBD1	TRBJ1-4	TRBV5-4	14	TGTGCCAGCAGCCTACAGGGGCCTAATGAAAAACTGTTTTTT	CASSLQGPNEKLFF
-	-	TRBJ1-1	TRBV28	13	TGTGCCAGCACGTTCCTGGTCGGCACTGAAGCTTTCTTT	CASTFLVGTEAFF
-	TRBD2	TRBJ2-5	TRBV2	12	TGTGCCAGCAGTGATTCTAGCGGAGCCCAGTACTTC	CASSDSSGAQYF
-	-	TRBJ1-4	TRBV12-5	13	TGTGCTAGTGGTCGGGACTTGAATGAAAAACTGTTTTTT	CASGRDLNEKLFF
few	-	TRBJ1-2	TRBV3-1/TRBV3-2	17	TGTGCCAGCAGCCAAGACCGGGGGAGGCGCTCTAACTATGGCTACACCTTC	CASSQDRGRRSNYGYTF
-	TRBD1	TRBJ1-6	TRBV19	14	TGTGCCAGTAGTATACAGGGGGCTAACTCACCCCTCCACTTT	CASSIQGANSPLHF
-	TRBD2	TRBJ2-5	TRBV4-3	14	TGCGCCAGCAGCCAAGTTCTAGCGGAAGAGACCCAGTACTTC	CASSQVLAEETQYF
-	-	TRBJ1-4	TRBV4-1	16	TGCGCCAGCAGCCAAGTTTACAGTCAGTTTGATGAAAAACTGTTTTTT	CASSQVYSQFDEKLFF
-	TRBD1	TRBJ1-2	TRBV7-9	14	TGTGCCAGCAGCCCTTTACAGGGGGCTTATGGCTACACCTTC	CASSPLQGAYGYTF
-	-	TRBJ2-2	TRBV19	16	TGTGCCAGTAGTATCCAAGGAACCGCGAACACCGGGGAGCTGTTTTTT	CASSIQGTANTGELFF
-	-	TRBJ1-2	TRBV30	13	TGTGCCTGGAGGGACGGACGGCCGGCGGGCTACACCTTC	CAWRDGRPAGYTF
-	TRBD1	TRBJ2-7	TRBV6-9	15	TGTGCCAGACGGGACAGGGCCACTGAGACCTACGAGCAGTACTTC	CARRDRATETYEQYF
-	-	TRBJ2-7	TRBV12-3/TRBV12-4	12	TGTGCCAGCAGTTCTATCTCCCACGAGCAGTACTTC	CASSSISHEQYF
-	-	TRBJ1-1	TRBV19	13	TGTGCCAGTATTATTCCGGGAGGCACTGAAGCTTTCTTT	CASIIPGGTEAFF
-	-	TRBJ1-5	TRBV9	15	TGTGCCAGCAGCGTAGGGCAGGGTGGCAATCAGCCCCAGCATTTT	CASSVGQGGNQPQHF
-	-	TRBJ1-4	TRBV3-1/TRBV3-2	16	TGTGCCAGCAGCCACGACACACGCACAACTAATGAAAAACTGTTTTTT	CASSHDTRTTNEKLFF
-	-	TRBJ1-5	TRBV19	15	TGTGCCAGTAGAACAGACAGGTTCAGCAATCAGCCCCAGCATTTT	CASRTDRFSNQPQHF
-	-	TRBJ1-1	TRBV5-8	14	TGTGCCAGCAGCTTAAGGACTATGAACACTGAAGCTTTCTTT	CASSLRTMNTEAFF
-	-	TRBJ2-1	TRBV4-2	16	TGTGCCAGCAGCCAAGAGGAGGGATCGATGAACAATGAGCAGTTCTTC	CASSQEEGSMNNEQFF
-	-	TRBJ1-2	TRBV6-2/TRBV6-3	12	TGTGCCAGCAGTTACGGGGGGCGCGGCTACACCTTC	CASSYGGRGYTF
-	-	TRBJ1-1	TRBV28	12	TGTGCCAGCAGTCCCCGTGGAGGGGCGGCTTTCTTT	CASSPRGGAAFF
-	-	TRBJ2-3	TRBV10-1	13	TGCGCCAGCAGCGGACAGTTCGGCGGTACGCAGTATTTT	CASSGQFGGTQYF
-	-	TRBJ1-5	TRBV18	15	TGTGCCAGCTCACCCCAGTCCACGGGCAATCAGCCCCAGCATTTT	CASSPQSTGNQPQHF
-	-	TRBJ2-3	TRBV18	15	TGTGCCAGCTCACCACCGTCACAGAGCACAGATACGCAGTATTTT	CASSPPSQSTDTQYF
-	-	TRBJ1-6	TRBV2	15	TGTGCCAGCAGGCTTTTAAGCTCCTATAATTCACCCCTCCACTTT	CASRLLSSYNSPLHF
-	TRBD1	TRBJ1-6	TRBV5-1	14	TGCGCCAGCAGCTCCGGACAGGGATCTTCACCCCTCCACTTT	CASSSGQGSSPLHF
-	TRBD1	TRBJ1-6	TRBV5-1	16	TGCGCCAGCAGCTTAGACGCCGACAGGGGTTCTTCACCCCTCCACTTT	CASSLDADRGSSPLHF
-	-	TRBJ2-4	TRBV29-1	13	TGCAGCGTTGAAACGATGACCAAAAACATTCAGTACTTC	CSVETMTKNIQYF
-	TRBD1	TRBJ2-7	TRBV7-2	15	TGTGCCAGCAGCTTGGCTGGACAGGGGATCTACGAGCAGTACTTC	CASSLAGQGIYEQYF
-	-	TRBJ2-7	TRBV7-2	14	TGTGCCAGCAGCTTACGGGACTCCCGCTACGAGCAGTACTTC	CASSLRDSRYEQYF
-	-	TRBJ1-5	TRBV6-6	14	TGTGCCAGCACCTTCCCAGGGGGCAATCAGCCCCAGCATTTT	CASTFPGGNQPQHF
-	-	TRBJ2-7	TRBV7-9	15	TGTGCCAGCAGCCAACAGGGCACCCTCTTAGCCGAGCAGTACTTC	CASSQQGTLLAEQYF
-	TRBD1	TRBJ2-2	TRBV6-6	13	TGTGCCAGCACCGGGACAGGGGTCGGGGAGCTGTTTTTT	CASTGTGVGELFF
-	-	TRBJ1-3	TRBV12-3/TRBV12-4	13	TGTGCCAGCCGGACGGCCTCTGGAAACACCATATATTTT	CASRTASGNTIYF
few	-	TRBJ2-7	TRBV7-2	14	TGTGCCAGCAGCTGGACCTCCAGCACCTACGAGCAGTACTTC	CASSWTSSTYEQYF